These T cell receptor beta chains were read from a single sample in a study of beta chain features in type 1 diabetes. The data were produced by immunoSEQ multiplex PCR, yet TCRdb's version contains in-frame clones alone and is incomplete. The table shows about 300,000 clones, with approximately 13% occurring only once. The specimen sequenced was naive CD4+ T cells from blood. The receptor source for this set is a woman aged 18 to 35 with type 1 diabetes. CDR3s include the opening cysteine and the closing phenylalanine or tryptophan. D genes are given only for firm matches. Not all rows give a size; the values are once, few, many and, for expanded clones, a class.

abundance: .
j_gene: TRBJ2-6
d_gene: TRBD1
v_gene: TRBV7-9
CDR3nt: TGTGCCAGCAGCTTACATCAGGGGGCCTACTCTGGGGCCAACGTCCTGACTTTC
CDR3aa: CASSLHQGAYSGANVLTF

abundance: few
j_gene: TRBJ1-1
d_gene: TRBD1
v_gene: TRBV18
CDR3nt: TGTGCCAGCTCACCACTATCGGGACAGTTGAACACTGAAGCTTTCTTT
CDR3aa: CASSPLSGQLNTEAFF

abundance: .
j_gene: TRBJ1-2
d_gene: .
v_gene: TRBV15
CDR3nt: TGTGCCACCAGCAGAGCCCACCAAGGAGCGCCCGGCTACACCTTC
CDR3aa: CATSRAHQGAPGYTF

abundance: .
j_gene: TRBJ2-7
d_gene: TRBD1
v_gene: TRBV5-5
CDR3nt: TGTGCCAGCAGCCCCGATGACAGGGGGTACGAGCAGTACTTC
CDR3aa: CASSPDDRGYEQYF

abundance: .
j_gene: TRBJ2-1
d_gene: .
v_gene: TRBV14
CDR3nt: TGTGCCAGCAGCCAGTCTAGCGCGAAAAACAATGAGCAGTTCTTC
CDR3aa: CASSQSSAKNNEQFF

abundance: few
j_gene: TRBJ2-3
d_gene: .
v_gene: TRBV7-8
CDR3nt: TGTGCCAGCAGCACCTTTCGGGACTCCGTCGGGGATACGCAGTATTTT
CDR3aa: CASSTFRDSVGDTQYF

abundance: .
j_gene: TRBJ2-7
d_gene: TRBD2
v_gene: TRBV6-5
CDR3nt: TGTGCCAGCAGTCCCCGGGGTAGCGGGAGCTACGAGCAGTACTTC
CDR3aa: CASSPRGSGSYEQYF

abundance: .
j_gene: TRBJ1-2
d_gene: TRBD1
v_gene: TRBV2
CDR3nt: TGTGCCAGCAGTCCCCTTTGGACAGGGAGGAAGGATGGCTACACCTTC
CDR3aa: CASSPLWTGRKDGYTF

abundance: .
j_gene: TRBJ2-3
d_gene: TRBD2
v_gene: TRBV9
CDR3nt: TGTGCCAGCAGCGTAGGGGAGGGGACTAGCGGCACAGATACGCAGTATTTT
CDR3aa: CASSVGEGTSGTDTQYF

abundance: few
j_gene: TRBJ2-1
d_gene: TRBD1
v_gene: TRBV12-5
CDR3nt: TGTGCTAGTGGTTTGGTCCTGGGACAGGACATCGATGAGCAGTTCTTC
CDR3aa: CASGLVLGQDIDEQFF

abundance: few
j_gene: TRBJ2-2
d_gene: .
v_gene: TRBV9
CDR3nt: TGTGCCAGCAGCACCCAGTACACCGGGGAGCTGTTTTTT
CDR3aa: CASSTQYTGELFF

abundance: .
j_gene: TRBJ1-2
d_gene: .
v_gene: TRBV4-1
CDR3nt: TGCGCCAGCAGCCAAGGAGGGGGTATGCGCTATGGCTACACCTTC
CDR3aa: CASSQGGGMRYGYTF

abundance: .
j_gene: TRBJ2-3
d_gene: TRBD2
v_gene: TRBV19
CDR3nt: TGTGCCAGTAGTATTAAGGGACTAGCGGGTACAGATACGCAGTATTTT
CDR3aa: CASSIKGLAGTDTQYF

abundance: few
j_gene: TRBJ2-7
d_gene: .
v_gene: TRBV9
CDR3nt: TGTGCCAGCAGCGTAGGTGGATTATCGGGATTATCCGAGCAGTACTTC
CDR3aa: CASSVGGLSGLSEQYF

abundance: few
j_gene: TRBJ1-5
d_gene: .
v_gene: TRBV23-1
CDR3nt: TGCGCCAGCACCGAATTTAACAGATTTTATAGCAATCAGCCCCAGCATTTT
CDR3aa: CASTEFNRFYSNQPQHF

abundance: few
j_gene: TRBJ1-3
d_gene: .
v_gene: TRBV30
CDR3nt: TGTGCCTGCCACCGGAGGCCTTTCTCTGGAAACACCATATATTTT
CDR3aa: CACHRRPFSGNTIYF

abundance: few
j_gene: TRBJ1-2
d_gene: .
v_gene: TRBV28
CDR3nt: TGTGCCAGCAGCCCTGGCCAGACGGGGGGATATGGCTACACCTTC
CDR3aa: CASSPGQTGGYGYTF

abundance: few
j_gene: TRBJ2-5
d_gene: TRBD1
v_gene: TRBV18
CDR3nt: TGTGCCAGCTTGACAGGGGGCGAAGAGACCCAGTACTTC
CDR3aa: CASLTGGEETQYF

abundance: .
j_gene: TRBJ1-1
d_gene: TRBD1
v_gene: TRBV25-1
CDR3nt: TGTGCCAGCAGTGAATCAACTGACAGGGGAAGGGCTTTCTTT
CDR3aa: CASSESTDRGRAFF

abundance: few
j_gene: TRBJ1-1
d_gene: .
v_gene: TRBV29-1
CDR3nt: TGCAGCGTTGAGAAAAGACTCACGAACACTGAAGCTTTCTTT
CDR3aa: CSVEKRLTNTEAFF

abundance: .
j_gene: TRBJ2-2
d_gene: TRBD2
v_gene: TRBV5-4
CDR3nt: TGTGCCAGCAGTCGGGGGGGCAACACCGGGGAGCTGTTTTTT
CDR3aa: CASSRGGNTGELFF

abundance: few
j_gene: TRBJ1-2
d_gene: TRBD1
v_gene: TRBV11-2
CDR3nt: TGTGCCAGCAGCGCGGACAGGAACTATGGCTACACCTTC
CDR3aa: CASSADRNYGYTF

abundance: .
j_gene: TRBJ2-5
d_gene: .
v_gene: TRBV30
CDR3nt: TGTGCCTGGAGTGTACAGGAGACCCAGTACTTC
CDR3aa: CAWSVQETQYF

abundance: .
j_gene: TRBJ1-5
d_gene: .
v_gene: TRBV19
CDR3nt: TGTGCCAGTAGTATTTGGGGGGACCACAAAAATCAGCCCCAGCATTTT
CDR3aa: CASSIWGDHKNQPQHF

abundance: .
j_gene: TRBJ1-5
d_gene: .
v_gene: TRBV18
CDR3nt: TGTGCCAGCTCACAGGGGGAAGGACAGCCCCAGCATTTT
CDR3aa: CASSQGEGQPQHF

abundance: few
j_gene: TRBJ2-6
d_gene: TRBD1
v_gene: TRBV25-1
CDR3nt: TGTGCCAGCAGTGTGAGGACAGGGACGAGCGGGGCCAACGTCCTGACTTTC
CDR3aa: CASSVRTGTSGANVLTF

abundance: .
j_gene: TRBJ1-5
d_gene: .
v_gene: TRBV28
CDR3nt: TGTGCCAGCAGTTTATGGGACAGAGGAGAGCCCCAGCATTTT
CDR3aa: CASSLWDRGEPQHF

abundance: few
j_gene: TRBJ2-3
d_gene: TRBD2
v_gene: TRBV4-3
CDR3nt: TGCGCCAGCAGCCAAGAAGCGGTCCCCCCTTCCGGGACTAGCGGGCATACGCAGTATTTT
CDR3aa: CASSQEAVPPSGTSGHTQYF

abundance: .
j_gene: TRBJ2-1
d_gene: TRBD2
v_gene: TRBV2
CDR3nt: TGTGCCAGCAGTGAAATCGCGGGAGGGGGGAATGAGCAGTTCTTC
CDR3aa: CASSEIAGGGNEQFF